This T cell receptor beta chain came from a study of beta chain features in type 1 diabetes. cDNA synthesis used the whole RNA isolate, giving expressed TCRB sequences. Repertoires were generated with immunoSEQ multiplex PCR, while TCRdb's copy carries only in-frame clones and drops some. The sample has some 290,000 clones, approximately 24% seen once; the top ten hold around 0.012%. Sort purity for all populations was recorded as exceeding 98%. Germline CDR1 SGDLS, CDR2 YYNGEE. The CDR3 spans 16 residues. The V end lost 0 bases, the J end lost 2 bases, and 12 bases lay between the germline ends. As for this clone: Antigen specificity is unknown.

Regarding the study as a whole: Reduced insertions and increased deletions marked VDJ junctions in type 1 diabetes patients. Shorter TCRB CDR3s, moderately but significantly so, marked every one of the four CD4+ subsets in Type 1 diabetes patients.

The receptor's source is a woman aged 30 to 39 with type 1 diabetes. The chain carries TRBV9 and TRBJ1-3; a possible D gene is TRBD1 (6 bases). Sequencing was carried out using naive CD4+ T cells from blood. CDR3 in amino acids: CASSVVPAGAGNTIYF. CDR3 sequence (DNA): TGTGCCAGCAGCGTAGTACCGGCAGGGGCTGGAAACACCATATATTTT.